These T cell receptor beta chains were read from a single sample in a study of OX40 agonist ivuxolimab in advanced cancers. Assay: immunoSEQ multiplex PCR; the TCRdb copy retains only in-frame clones and omits some. The sample holds 14,000 or so clones, approximately 94% seen once. Material: CD4+ or CD8+ T cells sorted from blood, obtained in a trial of the OX40 agonist ivuxolimab. Source of these receptors: an adult with an advanced solid tumor such as melanoma, head and neck, liver or kidney cancer. Both conserved end residues are part of each CDR3. Fields, in order: CDR3 protein, CDR3 DNA, J gene, D gene, clone size, V gene. The D gene is left open where the match is weak. Rows give clone size only sometimes, using once, few, many, or a class for an expanded clone.

CASSKRGLATDTQYF TGTGCCAGCAGCAAAAGGGGACTAGCGACAGATACGCAGTATTTT TRBJ2-3 TRBD2 - TRBV13
CASRGSNEKLFF TGTGCCAGCAGAGGATCTAATGAAAAACTGTTTTTT TRBJ1-4 - - TRBV6-5
CATSRVPGSYEQYF TGTGCCACCAGCAGGGTTCCGGGTAGCTACGAGCAGTACTTC TRBJ2-7 - - TRBV15
CASSEAPADTEAFF TGTGCCAGCAGTGAAGCACCGGCAGACACTGAAGCTTTCTTT TRBJ1-1 - - TRBV6-1
CASSLAGGETQYF TGTGCCAGCAGCTTGGCAGGGGGGGAGACCCAGTACTTC TRBJ2-5 - - TRBV5-5
CASSIGTSEPEQFF TGTGCCAGTAGTATAGGGACTAGTGAACCTGAGCAGTTCTTC TRBJ2-1 TRBD2 - TRBV19
CAWSVEGSNQPQHF TGTGCCTGGAGTGTTGAGGGGAGCAATCAGCCCCAGCATTTT TRBJ1-5 - - TRBV30
CASSFEGDTQYF TGTGCCAGCAGCTTTGAGGGAGATACGCAGTATTTT TRBJ2-3 - - TRBV7-9
CASSTSGRNSYEQYF TGTGCCAGCAGTACCAGCGGGAGGAACTCCTACGAGCAGTACTTC TRBJ2-7 TRBD2 - TRBV27
CASSERRQGTGQPQHF TGTGCCAGCAGTGAAAGGCGGCAGGGAACGGGTCAGCCCCAGCATTTT TRBJ1-5 - few TRBV6-1
CASSRPSPANYGYTF TGTGCCAGCAGCCGTCCCAGTCCGGCTAACTATGGCTACACCTTC TRBJ1-2 - - TRBV7-9
CRPQGGVGNEQFF TGCAGACCTCAGGGTGGAGTCGGTAATGAGCAGTTCTTC TRBJ2-1 - - TRBV29-1
CASSAGTGSSYEQYF TGTGCCAGCAGCGCCGGGACAGGAAGCTCCTACGAGCAGTACTTC TRBJ2-7 TRBD1 - TRBV9
CASSLAQYNEQFF TGTGCCAGCAGCTTAGCTCAGTACAATGAGCAGTTCTTC TRBJ2-1 - - TRBV11-2
CATSRDLGQGPTGELFF TGTGCCACCAGCAGAGATCTGGGACAGGGCCCCACCGGGGAGCTGTTTTTT TRBJ2-2 TRBD1 - TRBV15
CATSRGWFYEQYF TGTGCCACCAGCAGAGGGTGGTTCTACGAGCAGTACTTC TRBJ2-7 - - TRBV15
CASSAGFSGANVLTF TGTGCCAGCAGCGCCGGCTTCTCTGGGGCCAACGTCCTGACTTTC TRBJ2-6 - - TRBV9
CASSLGLAGSQETQYF TGTGCCAGCAGCTTAGGCCTAGCGGGGTCCCAAGAGACCCAGTACTTC TRBJ2-5 TRBD2 - TRBV11-2